One sample yielded the 18 T cell receptor delta chains listed below, sequenced in a study of γδ T cells in repeated Plasmodium falciparum infection. Bulk repertoires came from Vgamma9/Vdelta2+ or Vdelta2-negative gammadelta T cells flow-sorted from PBMC. TCRdb fed the multiplex PCR reads to CATT. The sample carries around 82,000 delta-chain clones, roughly 1.4% recorded once. The sequencing sample was made of gamma-delta T cells from blood. The receptors here all came from a pool of human donors (malaria-infected and uninfected, not separated).

In its sample, this clone was seen a few times. The translation of this DNA and the TCRdb protein of a much larger clone differ at residue 6, probably owing to a read error; the protein shown here is translated from the DNA. The rearrangement joins TRDV1 to TRDJ1; D is possibly TRDD2 (5 bases). No J gene is reported in TCRdb; it was inferred here by comparing the DNA with germline. V was cut by 1 base and J by 0 bases, with 27 bases left in between. The germline V gene encodes CDR1 TSWWSYY and CDR2 QGS. The CDR3 totals 21 residues. This CDR3 reads CALGEPSTYAFNMPYTDKLIF. DNA of the CDR3: TGTGCTCTTGGGGAACCAAGTACCTACGCCTTCAACATGCCGTACACCGATAAACTCATCTTT.

This clone was detected many times. The chain joins TRDV1 to TRDJ1; 8 bases are shared with TRDD3. Here the J gene came from matching the DNA to germline, since TCRdb omits it. Germline V gene lookup returns CDR1 TSWWSYY and CDR2 QGS. The CDR3 contains 21 residues. V shed 1 base and J 0 bases; nucleotides not matched to a gene: 19. Here the CDR3 DNA reads TGTGCTCTTGGGGAACCCTTACGGTACTGGGGGGTACACCTTTACACCGATAAACTCATCTTT. Its translation: CALGEPLRYWGVHLYTDKLIF.

This clone was seen ten or more times. At residue 15, the TCRdb protein departs from the DNA translation, so the protein shown here was derived from the DNA itself. The chain joins TRDV2 to TRDJ1; the D gene is possibly TRDD3 (5 bases). This CDR3 is built from 19 residues. CDR1 is GEAIGNYY, CDR2 EKD, per germline. CDR3 coding DNA: TGTGCCTGTGACACGGTTCCGGCTTTTCTGGGTGAATACACCGGTAAACTCATCTTT. The encoded protein is CACDTVPAFLGEYTGKLIF.

This clone was counted a few times. A read error likely explains this, since a far larger clone differs by one base. Other DNA sequences in this sample translate to the same CDR3. The gene calls are TRDV1 and TRDJ1, with a tentative D call TRDD2 (7 bases). The J gene, missing from TCRdb, was assigned here through DNA to germline matching. V lost 5 bases and J lost 0, with 43 bases in between. This CDR3 region has 25 residues. In germline, CDR1 is TSWWSYY, CDR2 QGS. As DNA, the CDR3 is TGTGCTCTTGGGAAGGGGAGTTCCTACATCCATTATGGGGGGTACGCTTACTCCTACACCGATAAACTCATCTTT. This encodes CALGKGSSYIHYGGYAYSYTDKLIF.

Regarding this clone: The amino acid sequence in TCRdb belongs to a much larger clone and departs from this DNA's translation at residue 9, likely a sequencing read error; the sequence shown is translated from the DNA. This rearrangement joins TRDV2 to TRDJ3, with TRDD3 matching 10 bases. Because TCRdb records no J gene, it was assigned here through a match of the DNA to germline. Germline values: CDR1 GEAIGNYY, CDR2 EKD. The CDR3 covers 17 residues. V was clipped by 3 bases and J by 3 bases; unmatched bases: 4. DNA of the CDR3: TGTGCCTGTGACTCTACTGGGGGATTCTGGGACACCCGACAGATGTTTTTC. It is translated as CACDSTGGFWDTRQMFF.

In the case of this clone: The protein in TCRdb stems from a much larger clone and differs at residue 10 from this DNA's translation, likely a read error; here the protein is translated from the DNA. This sequence joins TRDV3 and TRDJ1; 9 bases match TRDD3. Since TCRdb gives no J gene, matching the DNA to germline was used here to assign it. Germline CDR1 and CDR2: TVYSNPD and GDNSRS (reference sequence). The CDR3 has 19 amino acids. The V and J ends lost 2 bases and 0 bases, in that order; junction bases with no gene match: 19. The CDR3 sequence: CAFRGGTGGHRWYTDKLIF. DNA of the CDR3: TGTGCCTTTCGCGGGGGTACTGGGGGACACCGATGGTACACCGATAAACTCATCTTT.

This clone was seen a handful of times. This likely reflects a read error, since a far larger clone is one base away. The same CDR3 also results from other DNA sequences found in this sample. The chain employs TRDV2 and TRDJ1; unclear D gene. TCRdb carries no J gene annotation; the J gene was assigned here by matching the DNA with germline. V shed 3 bases and J shed 3 bases, with 22 bases lying between them. The CDR3 has 17 residues. The germline gives CDR1 GEAIGNYY, CDR2 EKD. The CDR3 region has the DNA TGTGCCTGTGACGCATTAACTACTCTGCGCCCGGCCGATAAACTCATCTTT. Translation: CACDALTTLRPADKLIF.

A remark on this clone: A read error is the likely source, as a far larger clone sits one nucleotide away. No call exists for the J gene, whereas the V gene is TRDV1; the listed D gene, TRDD3, was not tested against the DNA. The CDR3 length is 16 residues. In germline, CDR1 is TSWWSYY, CDR2 QGS. CDR3 sequence (DNA): TGTGCTCTTGGGGAAATCTTTCGTTTACTGGGGGATAAGCTCATCTTT. Protein sequence: CALGEIFRLLGDKLIF.

Notes on this clone: This may come from a read error, since a much larger clone is one base off. At the DNA level, this CDR3 is encoded by other sequences in the same sample as well. This chain uses TRDV1 with TRDJ1, with TRDD3 matching over 10 bases. Germline lookup yields CDR1 TSWWSYY and CDR2 QGS. V was clipped by 0 bases and J by 1 base; unmatched bases: 23. CDR3 size: 23 residues. In nucleotides, the CDR3 is TGTGCTCTTGGGGAACTAGCCCACCAAATTGGAGATGGGGGATACCAACCCACCGATAAACTCATCTTT. This sequence encodes CALGELAHQIGDGGYQPTDKLIF.

The V gene is TRDV1, the J gene TRDJ1, with 7 nucleotides matching TRDD3. Because TCRdb records no J gene, it was assigned here through a match of the DNA to germline. Germline V lookup: CDR1 TSWWSYY, CDR2 QGS. The CDR3 contains 20 residues. The V and J ends lost 8 bases and 0 bases, in that order; junction bases with no gene match: 24. The CDR3 sequence is CALLKFLPGGKLTYTDKLIF. CDR3 in DNA: TGTGCTCTTCTGAAATTCCTCCCTGGGGGGAAATTAACGTACACCGATAAACTCATCTTT.

This clone was seen more than once but under ten times. The protein given by TCRdb reflects a much larger clone and differs at residue 8 from this DNA's translation, likely from a read error; the protein shown is the DNA's translation. This chain uses TRDV1 with TRDJ1, with 7 bases that match TRDD3. TCRdb gives no J gene; it was assigned here by matching the DNA to germline. V lost 7 bases, J lost 1 base, and 21 bases stayed unmatched. The CDR3 runs to 19 residues. Germline values: CDR1 TSWWSYY, CDR2 QGS. DNA of the CDR3: TGTGCTCTTGCCCCAGAATTTGGCTACGTGTACTGGGGCACCGATAAACTCATCTTT. It yields the protein CALAPEFGYVYWGTDKLIF.

This clone was seen a handful of times. TCRdb shows a much larger clone's protein in place of this DNA's translation, and the two differ at residue 8, likely through a read error; the protein shown is translated from the DNA. V and J are TRDV3 and TRDJ1; TRDD3 matches 9 bases. The V gene's germline CDR1 is TVYSNPD and CDR2 GDNSRS (reference sequence). The CDR3 spans 18 residues. V was pared by 5 bases and J by 0 bases, with 19 bases of the junction left unmatched. The CDR3 DNA reads as TGTGCCCCTTCTTCGGAATGCGGTACTGGGGGAGACACCGATAAACTCATCTTT. It yields the protein CAPSSECGTGGDTDKLIF.

This clone came up many times. There is a difference at residue 7 between the TCRdb protein and the DNA translation, so the protein given here was translated from the DNA. The chain combines TRDV1 with TRDJ1; tentatively, D is TRDD2 (5 bases). TCRdb records no J gene; here it was assigned by comparing the DNA to germline. Trimming left V 1 base short and J 7 bases short, with 19 bases between. Germline loops: CDR1 TSWWSYY, CDR2 QGS. The CDR3 totals 16 residues. CDR3 DNA: TGTGCTCTTGGGGAACAAAATGTTTGGCACCTTCGTAAACTCATCTTT. Protein: CALGEQNVWHLRKLIF.

This clone showed up many times. The sample has other DNA sequences that encode this CDR3 too. The J gene is TRDJ1, the V gene TRDV1; 9 bases are a match to TRDD3. The germline CDR1 and CDR2 sequences are TSWWSYY and QGS. CDR3 length equals 23 residues. Unmatched junction bases numbered 25, after V lost 1 base and J lost 1 base. In DNA, the CDR3 is TGTGCTCTTGGGGAACGAGTTTCCTCAATCCCGCCCTGGGGATACGCGGGCACCGATAAACTCATCTTT. Protein product: CALGERVSSIPPWGYAGTDKLIF.

This clone has a handful of counts. This likely stems from a read error, as it lies one base from a far larger clone. In the same sample, other DNA sequences code for this CDR3. CDR3: CALGDPTPSRTGGYAGYTDKLIF. DNA for the CDR3: TGTGCCCTTGGGGACCCGACCCCATCCCGTACTGGGGGATACGCGGGGTACACCGATAAACTCATCTTT. The genes are TRDV1 and TRDJ1, with 13 nucleotides matching TRDD3. Since TCRdb gives no J gene, matching the DNA to germline was used here to assign it. Germline V gene sequence: CDR1 TSWWSYY, CDR2 QGS. There are 23 residues in the CDR3.

This clone was seen more than once but under ten times. This DNA's translation differs at residue 5 from TCRdb's protein, which comes from a much larger clone; a read error is likely, and the protein shown is translated from the DNA. This chain connects TRDV1 to TRDJ1; TRDD3 agrees at 13 bases. In the absence of a J gene in TCRdb, the DNA was matched to germline to assign it here. This CDR3 has 21 residues. V was pared by 4 bases and J by 0 bases, with 17 bases of the junction left unmatched. In germline, CDR1 is TSWWSYY, CDR2 QGS. CDR3 nucleotides: TGTGCTCTTGGGGGTCTGGACGGTACTGGGGGATACGTCATATACACCGATAAACTCATCTTT. It codes for CALGGLDGTGGYVIYTDKLIF.

In this sample, this clone turned up a few times. A far larger clone is just one base off, so this is likely a read error. The same CDR3 can be traced to other DNA sequences in this sample. The J gene went uncalled, whereas the V gene is TRDV1; TRDD3, as called in the table, went unchecked against the DNA. Looked up from germline, CDR1 is TSWWSYY and CDR2 is QGS. CDR3 length equals 19 residues. CDR3 sequence reads: CALGYFLPNWGIRTDKLIF. The CDR3, as DNA: TGTGCTCTTGGGTACTTCCTTCCTAACTGGGGGATAAGGACCGATAAGCTCATCTTT.

This clone was seen a few times. A far larger clone differs by one base, so this is likely a read error. Different DNA sequences within this sample yield the same CDR3. The genes are TRDV1 and TRDJ1; 12 nucleotides agree with TRDD3. The J gene is absent in TCRdb and was assigned here via DNA matching to germline. The length of the CDR3 is 27 residues. The germline CDR1 and CDR2 sequences are TSWWSYY and QGS. The chain's CDR3 is CALGPTQPPSLGLYWGIPNGYTDKLIF. CDR3 DNA: TGCGCTCTTGGGCCCACCCAGCCTCCATCGCTTGGGTTGTACTGGGGGATACCGAACGGGTACACCGATAAACTCATCTTT.